The entry that follows covers one T cell receptor beta chain sequence. Its cognate antigen is unknown. The table came from immunoSEQ multiplex PCR; TCRdb's copy has only in-frame clones and leaves some out. The table shows about 5,000 clones, with roughly 91% occurring only once. The CDR3 length is 16 residues. V gave up 3 bases and J gave up 1 base, with 12 bases separating them. Per the germline V gene, CDR1 is SGHAT and CDR2 is FQNNGV. The record originates from a study of lymphopenia after photon versus proton radiotherapy. Study-level points and caveats: Under photons, naive T cells and diversity fell while effector/memory populations rose.

This TCR was recovered from a young man with gastric cancer. Sequenced material: peripheral blood, taken from a patient treated with photon-based radiotherapy. The V gene is TRBV11-2, the J gene TRBJ2-2; no firm D call. Here the CDR3 DNA reads TGTGCCAGCAGCTTCCGGGCGGCCTTGAACACCGGGGAGCTGTTTTTT. Protein product: CASSFRAALNTGELFF.